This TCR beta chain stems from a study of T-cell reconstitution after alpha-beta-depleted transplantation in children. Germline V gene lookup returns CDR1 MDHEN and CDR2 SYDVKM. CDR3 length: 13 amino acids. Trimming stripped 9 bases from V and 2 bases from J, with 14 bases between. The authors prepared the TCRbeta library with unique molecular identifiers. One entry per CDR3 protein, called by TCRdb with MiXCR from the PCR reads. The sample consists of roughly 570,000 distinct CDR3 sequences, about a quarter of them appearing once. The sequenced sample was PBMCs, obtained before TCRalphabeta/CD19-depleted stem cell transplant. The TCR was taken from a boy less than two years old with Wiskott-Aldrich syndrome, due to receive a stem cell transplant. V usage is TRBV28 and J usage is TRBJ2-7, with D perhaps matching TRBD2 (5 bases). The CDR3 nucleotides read TGTGCCAGTATGAGCGGCGGACCCTACGAGCAGTACTTC. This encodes CASMSGGPYEQYF.